These 2 T cell receptor beta chains originate from one sample sequenced in a study of beta chain features in type 1 diabetes. Expressed TCRB transcripts were sequenced because the isolated RNA had all been reverse transcribed beforehand. TCRdb's copy holds only in-frame clones and misses some; the assay was immunoSEQ multiplex PCR. The sample shows over 700,000 clones, 17% of them seen only once. Sequences were obtained from naive CD4+ T cells from blood. The receptors were sampled from a woman between 18 and 30 years old in good health.

This clone has only a few counts. V usage is TRBV25-1 and J usage is TRBJ2-2; D unresolved. Trimming took off 3 bases at V and 0 bases at J, with 8 bases between the two ends. The germline V gene encodes CDR1 MGHDK and CDR2 SYGVNS. This CDR3 region has 15 residues. The CDR3 is CASSDSHANTGELFF. The CDR3 nucleotides read TGTGCCAGCAGTGACAGTCACGCGAACACCGGGGAGCTGTTTTTT.

This clone occurred a few times. The chain employs TRBV25-1 and TRBJ1-6; D remains ambiguous. V shed 6 bases and J shed 7 bases, with 4 bases lying between them. The CDR3 contains 11 residues. The V gene's germline CDR1 is MGHDK and CDR2 SYGVNS. This chain's CDR3 is CASSMNSPLHF. The CDR3 region has the DNA TGTGCCAGCAGCATGAATTCACCCCTCCACTTT.